This T cell receptor (beta chain) was observed in a study of blood T cell repertoires in COVID-19 (dated by TCRdb to about 2020). About the study as a whole: Samples covering the acute and convalescent phases of COVID-19 were provided by collaborators in the United States, Italy and Spain. The dataset comprised deeply sampled blood TCRbeta repertoires from subjects exposed to, actively infected with, or recovered from COVID-19. A freely available public database, intended as a resource for researchers studying the immune response to SARS-CoV-2, is where the repertoires were released. A de-identified subject ID, COVID-19 status, age in years and sex were almost always included in the sample metadata. Where HLA class I and class II types were available, the types were taken from metadata supplied by the sample provider, not from assay-based typing. The samples were drawn from two sources: the first 160 participants of the ongoing ImmuneRACE study, and 1,200 or so subjects contributed by 6 global collaborators. The material from the prospective study consisted of cDNA or gDNA derived from T cells, B-cell-depleted T cells, or PBMCs.

Here is what the overall study found, with its caveats: The amount of clinical and demographic metadata varied by source and participant and was provided uncurated.

Whole blood was collected in K2EDTA tubes by collaborating institutions according to the institutions' own protocols. For TCRbeta analysis, collaborator samples were shipped as frozen whole blood, as isolated PBMCs, or as DNA extracted from either sample type. Counted from cysteine to phenylalanine, this CDR3 has 14 amino acids. Kept here is only the CDR3 DNA, which spans 42 bases and is read in frame from base 1. The junction carries 15 bases between V and J, which are trimmed by 0 bases and 12 bases respectively. Sequences LGHNT (CDR1) and FRNRAP (CDR2) are obtained from the germline V gene. TCRbeta CDR3 regions were amplified from genomic DNA by means of the immunoSEQ Assay, a bias-controlled multiplex PCR. As for how the authors treated the data: Nucleated cell counts per sample were estimated from amplification of reference gene primers within the assay. Sequence reads were collapsed and filtered to measure the absolute abundance of every unique TCRbeta CDR3 rearrangement. For each sample, productive Simpson clonality was calculated as the square root of Simpson's diversity index over productive rearrangements. The table was pulled from immuneACCESS by TCRdb, which kept in-frame rearrangements only. Such tables lose some clones; where checked, under half of the loss comes from unresolved V genes, and the rest has no known cause. V and J calls plus clone size are reproduced from that table; the DNA served to infer D and trimming. The sample table shows about 250,000 clones, and over 70% are seen once. In total, the top ten clones hold about 3.5% of the sample.

This clone is a singleton in its sample. The target of this receptor is not known. No much larger clonotype is one base removed from it; base qualities were not supplied. Sequenced: peripheral blood. The TCR was taken from a woman of 80 years or more with acute or convalescent COVID-19. The sequence is built from TRBV12-5 and TRBJ2-1; possibly the D gene is TRBD1, per 5 matching bases. For the CDR3, the sequence is CASGLVTYSTGQFF. The DNA sequence is TGTGCTAGTGGTTTGGTAACCTACAGTACAGGGCAGTTCTTC.